The rows below give T cell receptor beta chains drawn from one sample of a study of blood T cell repertoires in COVID-19. TCRdb's copy holds only in-frame clones and misses some; the assay was immunoSEQ multiplex PCR. The sample shows 130,000 or so clones, about 83% of them seen only once. Material for sequencing was peripheral blood. The origin of the receptors is a man aged 45-60 years with acute or convalescent COVID-19. Each CDR3 is given with its conserved first and last residue. D genes are given only for firm matches. Clone sizes are given selectively: once, few, many, or a class where the clone is expanded.

clone_size,v_call,d_call,j_call,cdr3_nt,cdr3_aa
NA,TRBV18,NA,TRBJ1-2,TGTGCCAGCTCACCACCGGAGAGGCAGACCCCATATGGCTACACCTTC,CASSPPERQTPYGYTF
NA,TRBV4-2,NA,TRBJ1-2,TGTGCCAGCAGCCAAGAGGTAGGGGAGGCGGAAGGCTACACCTTC,CASSQEVGEAEGYTF
NA,TRBV12-3/TRBV12-4,NA,TRBJ1-2,TGTGCCAGCAGTTCGACACAGTATGGCTACACCTTC,CASSSTQYGYTF
NA,TRBV21-1,NA,TRBJ2-3,TGTGCCAGCAGCAACAAAACTTGGACAGGGACAGATACGCAGTATTTT,CASSNKTWTGTDTQYF
NA,TRBV19,TRBD1,TRBJ2-2,TGTGCCAGTAGTCCCCGGGACAGGGTCACCGGGGAGCTGTTTTTT,CASSPRDRVTGELFF
NA,TRBV6-5,TRBD1,TRBJ1-3,TGTGCCAGCAGGCGACAGGGGGCTGGAAACACCATATATTTT,CASRRQGAGNTIYF
NA,TRBV13,TRBD2,TRBJ2-3,TGTGCCAGCAGCTACCTAAGGGGACTAGCGGGGGGCACAGATACGCAGTATTTT,CASSYLRGLAGGTDTQYF
NA,TRBV3-1/TRBV3-2,TRBD1,TRBJ2-3,TGTGCCAGCAGCCCGGCCCCGACAGGGGTAGGGGATACGCAGTATTTT,CASSPAPTGVGDTQYF
NA,TRBV4-1,NA,TRBJ1-1,TGCGCCAGCAGCCAAATAACCGGGGCTGAAGCTTTCTTT,CASSQITGAEAFF
NA,TRBV4-2,NA,TRBJ2-5,TGTGCCAGCAGCCAAGAATTAGCCGCGTACGGACAAGAGACCCAGTACTTC,CASSQELAAYGQETQYF
once,TRBV6-1,NA,TRBJ1-3,TGTGCCAGCAGTGAGCCGGGACTCCGCTCTGGAAACACCATATATTTT,CASSEPGLRSGNTIYF
NA,TRBV11-3,TRBD1,TRBJ2-7,TGTGCCAGCAGCTTTCACAGGGGCACGGAGCAGTACTTC,CASSFHRGTEQYF
NA,TRBV3-1/TRBV3-2,NA,TRBJ2-2,TGTGCCAGCAGCCCTCCCGGAGGGGGCAGGACCGGGGAGCTGTTTTTT,CASSPPGGGRTGELFF
NA,TRBV27,NA,TRBJ2-7,TGTGCCAGCAGTTTACAGGGGTCGGGGGAGCAGTACTTC,CASSLQGSGEQYF
NA,TRBV11-2,TRBD1,TRBJ1-1,TGTGCCAGCAGCTTATGGTCTCTGGGACAGGGGTTTAGGGGTGAAGCTTTCTTT,CASSLWSLGQGFRGEAFF
NA,TRBV7-7,NA,TRBJ2-2,TGTGCCAGCAGCTTAGCGCAGGGGACCGGGGAGCTGTTTTTT,CASSLAQGTGELFF
NA,TRBV14,NA,TRBJ2-7,TGTGCCAGCAGCCTCTTAAGGGGTCCAAACTACGAGCAGTACTTC,CASSLLRGPNYEQYF
NA,TRBV2,NA,TRBJ1-1,TGTGCCAGCAGTACACATTCCGGGGGCACTGAAGCTTTCTTT,CASSTHSGGTEAFF
few,TRBV9,TRBD2,TRBJ2-3,TGTGCCAGCAGCCCCAAGTCCCGGGCCTTTAGCGGGGGGGCCGGAGATACGCAGTATTTT,CASSPKSRAFSGGAGDTQYF
NA,TRBV5-4,TRBD1,TRBJ1-3,TGTGCCAGCAGCTCCGACCGGGGACAGGTCGGAAACACCATATATTTT,CASSSDRGQVGNTIYF
NA,TRBV7-6,NA,TRBJ2-2,TGTGCCAGCAGCTTAGACAGGACGAACACCGGGGAGCTGTTTTTT,CASSLDRTNTGELFF
NA,TRBV6-1,NA,TRBJ2-2,TGTGCCAGCAGTGAAATCAGTGGGAACACCGGGGAGCTGTTTTTT,CASSEISGNTGELFF
few,TRBV12-3/TRBV12-4,NA,TRBJ1-2,TGTGCCAGCAGGCTCCGGGATTCTATCACCTTC,CASRLRDSITF
NA,TRBV12-3/TRBV12-4,NA,TRBJ1-3,TGTGCCAGCGGACACTTCTCTGGAAACACCATATATTTT,CASGHFSGNTIYF
NA,TRBV5-1,NA,TRBJ2-3,TGCGCCAGCAAAGTACAAGGCGGGGCAACAGATACGCAGTATTTT,CASKVQGGATDTQYF
NA,TRBV19,TRBD2,TRBJ2-1,TGTGCCAGTAACCCGGGGGGGCAACACAATGAGCAGTTCTTC,CASNPGGQHNEQFF
NA,TRBV4-1,NA,TRBJ2-3,TGCGCCAGCAGCTTCCAAGGGCGCTTGGGAGCCACAGATACGCAGTATTTT,CASSFQGRLGATDTQYF
NA,TRBV4-1,NA,TRBJ1-1,TGCGCCAGCAGCCAACGGGGTGAGACTGAAGCTTTCTTT,CASSQRGETEAFF
NA,TRBV30,NA,TRBJ1-6,TGTGCCTGGAGTGGGACGGGACATACTAATTCACCCCTCCACTTT,CAWSGTGHTNSPLHF
NA,TRBV19,TRBD2,TRBJ2-1,TGTGCCAGTAGTATATTAACTAGCGGGGGTTCCAATGAGCAGTTCTTC,CASSILTSGGSNEQFF
NA,TRBV30,TRBD2,TRBJ2-5,TGTGCCTGGAGTCCCGGCGGCGGGGGAGAGACCCAGTACTTC,CAWSPGGGGETQYF
NA,TRBV9,NA,TRBJ2-1,TGTGCCAGCAGCGAAAGCATCCCCCAACAGCAGTTCTTC,CASSESIPQQQFF
NA,TRBV10-1,TRBD2,TRBJ2-1,TGCGCCAGCAGCGAGTCCTATAGCGGGCGGGCTGAGCAGTTCTTC,CASSESYSGRAEQFF
once,TRBV2,NA,TRBJ1-5,TGTGCCAGCAGTCCTCGCGAATCTAGCAATCAGCCCCAGCATTTT,CASSPRESSNQPQHF
NA,TRBV30,TRBD1,TRBJ2-5,TGTGCCTGGGCTCGGGACAGGGCGGAGACCCAGTACTTC,CAWARDRAETQYF
NA,TRBV4-2,NA,TRBJ2-6,TGTGCCAGCAGCCAAGATAGTACAGGAATTGGGGCCAACGTCCTGACTTTC,CASSQDSTGIGANVLTF
NA,TRBV12-3/TRBV12-4,NA,TRBJ1-1,TGTGCCAGCACCGTTACATACAACACTGAAGCTTTCTTT,CASTVTYNTEAFF
NA,TRBV5-1,TRBD2,TRBJ2-5,TGCGCCACCTCTCGACTAGCGGGGGGCCAAGAGACCCAGTACTTC,CATSRLAGGQETQYF
NA,TRBV27,NA,TRBJ1-2,TGTGCCAGCACCTCCCGGTCCTATGGCTACACCTTC,CASTSRSYGYTF
once,TRBV11-3,NA,TRBJ2-2,TGTGCCAGCAGCTTACAGGGTGGGGCCGGGGAGCTGTTTTTT,CASSLQGGAGELFF
NA,TRBV5-1,TRBD2,TRBJ2-5,TGCGCCAGCAGCTTGGCAGGTAGCGGGGGGTCGGAGACCCAGTACTTC,CASSLAGSGGSETQYF
NA,TRBV25-1,NA,TRBJ1-1,TGTGCCAGCAGTGAATTAGCGAACACTGAAGCTTTCTTT,CASSELANTEAFF
NA,TRBV5-4,TRBD1,TRBJ2-1,TGTGCCAGCAGCTCAAAGACAGGGGACTCCTACAATGAGCAGTTCTTC,CASSSKTGDSYNEQFF
NA,TRBV5-1,TRBD1,TRBJ2-5,TGCGCCAGCAGCGATACAGGGGGCATCGAGACCCAGTACTTC,CASSDTGGIETQYF
NA,TRBV19,TRBD1,TRBJ1-1,TGTGCCAGTAGTCCACGGGACAGAATAATGAACACTGAAGCTTTCTTT,CASSPRDRIMNTEAFF
NA,TRBV19,NA,TRBJ1-6,TGTGCCAGTAAGGGGGTTTATAATTCACCCCTCCACTTT,CASKGVYNSPLHF
NA,TRBV29-1,NA,TRBJ2-6,TGCAGCGTCGTCGGGGCCAACGTCCTGACTTTC,CSVVGANVLTF
few,TRBV10-3,NA,TRBJ1-3,TGTGCCATCAGTGGACAGGATCGCTCTGGAAACACCATATATTTT,CAISGQDRSGNTIYF
NA,TRBV27,NA,TRBJ1-5,TGTGCCAGCAGTTTTCGGGATAGCAATCAGCCCCAGCATTTT,CASSFRDSNQPQHF
NA,TRBV6-1,TRBD2,TRBJ2-1,TGTGCCAGCAGTGAAGGGACTAGCGGGGGCAATGAGCAGTTCTTC,CASSEGTSGGNEQFF
NA,TRBV5-1,NA,TRBJ2-5,TGCGCCAGCAGCGAAAGGACAGGGAGGGGAGAGACCCAGTACTTC,CASSERTGRGETQYF
NA,TRBV19,TRBD1,TRBJ1-4,TGTGCCAGTAGTCAGAGGACAGGGCCGGGCGAAAAACTGTTTTTT,CASSQRTGPGEKLFF
NA,TRBV6-5,TRBD1,TRBJ2-5,TGTGCCAGCAGCGGACAGGGGGCTCGAGAGACCCAGTACTTC,CASSGQGARETQYF
NA,TRBV11-2,TRBD1,TRBJ1-2,TGTGCCAGCAGCTTGTCAACCCCCCAGACAGGGGACTATGGCTACACCTTC,CASSLSTPQTGDYGYTF
NA,TRBV5-1,NA,TRBJ2-1,TGCGCCAGCAGCCCCCGGGGTGGTTCCTACAATGAGCAGTTCTTC,CASSPRGGSYNEQFF
NA,TRBV3-1/TRBV3-2,NA,TRBJ1-2,TGTGCCAGCAGCCAAGATACTAGTACCTATGGCTACACCTTC,CASSQDTSTYGYTF
NA,TRBV5-1,TRBD1,TRBJ1-1,TGCGCCAGCAGCCTTCGACAGGGAGGCACTGAAGCTTTCTTT,CASSLRQGGTEAFF
NA,TRBV3-1/TRBV3-2,TRBD1,TRBJ2-4,TGTGCCAGCAGCCACGGGACAGTCCTAGACATTCAGTACTTC,CASSHGTVLDIQYF
NA,TRBV7-8,TRBD2,TRBJ2-3,TGTGCCAGCATCCCCACGGGACTAGCGGGGGGGGGTACGCAGTATTTT,CASIPTGLAGGGTQYF